This T cell receptor (beta chain) comes out of a study of long-term antiretroviral therapy in people with HIV. Study results and limitations: Control repertoires displayed wider CDR3 length ranges than the HIV repertoires.

The CDR3 totals 17 residues. V shed 5 bases, J shed 0 bases, and the junction held 12 bases outside the gene matches. The germline V gene encodes CDR1 ENHRY and CDR2 SYGVKD. As regards this clone: Its antigen is unidentified.

Sequencing relied on immunoSEQ assay v3.0, run at survey level. Some clones are missing from TCRdb's copy, which holds only in-frame ones; the method was immunoSEQ multiplex PCR. The sample contains some 15,000 clones, around 89% of which appear only once. The receptor comes from a woman aged 40 to 50 with HIV. The genes are TRBV10-3 and TRBJ1-2, with TRBD1 matching 7 bases. Sequenced material: unsorted PBMCs, taken 2.1 years after starting antiretroviral therapy. CDR3 sequence reads: CAISPDRDLPPNYGYTF. CDR3 DNA sequence: TGTGCCATCAGTCCCGACAGGGATCTTCCCCCTAACTATGGCTACACCTTC.